This is a list of T cell receptor beta chains from one sample in a study of blood T cells in healthy people across ages. TCRdb re-analysed the 5' RACE reads in MiXCR, keeping a single row per CDR3 protein. The data show approximately 360,000 distinct CDR3 sequences, roughly half seen once. The sample consisted of blood. These receptors all stem from a man aged 60-69 years in good health. Both conserved end residues are trimmed from each CDR3. The size field is filled for only some rows; it gives once, few, many or a size class.

clone_size j_call v_call cdr3_aa
NA TRBJ2-3 TRBV6-5 ASGWGGGYTDTQY
NA TRBJ2-2 TRBV7-8 ASSLQIPGELF
NA TRBJ2-1 TRBV20-1 SARERDFEQF
NA TRBJ2-3 TRBV7-2 ASSLKRGWDTQY
NA TRBJ2-7 TRBV12-3/TRBV12-4 ASRGLAGGFYEQY
NA TRBJ2-7 TRBV4-2 ASSQVTGKNSYEQY
NA TRBJ2-5 TRBV20-1 SARARLAGRQETQY
many TRBJ1-1 TRBV11-3 ASSFRRTRDTEAF
NA TRBJ1-5 TRBV4-3 ASSQGLGTGSNQPQH
NA TRBJ1-6 TRBV29-1 SVSNEGSPLH
NA TRBJ1-3 TRBV5-1 ASSNGDRERNTIY
NA TRBJ1-1 TRBV4-1 ASSQAGASMNTEAF
few TRBJ2-7 TRBV20-1 SARPTGAGNEQY
many TRBJ2-1 TRBV6-6 ASSSQGTSFGNEQF
NA TRBJ1-1 TRBV10-3 AISEQGDSEAF
NA TRBJ2-1 TRBV20-1 SVATSGTGNEQF
few TRBJ2-1 TRBV29-1 SAGTGRDAEQF
NA TRBJ2-5 TRBV7-2 ASSLTQGQETQY
many TRBJ2-7 TRBV29-1 SGNAGTIYEQY
NA TRBJ2-7 TRBV6-2/TRBV6-3 ASRSGPLYEQY
many TRBJ1-5 TRBV20-1 SASDDRGRANQPQH
NA TRBJ2-1 TRBV5-1 ASSFGRTVKQF
NA TRBJ2-3 TRBV27 ASSFRTGPDTQY
NA TRBJ2-4 TRBV5-1 ASSPGQVILEQY
NA TRBJ2-7 TRBV5-1 ASSASRQSYEQY
once TRBJ2-5 TRBV20-1 SALPDRGLRETQY
NA TRBJ2-7 TRBV2 ASSQGGQKEYEQY
few TRBJ2-5 TRBV6-6 ASSYSGRSQETQY
few TRBJ2-3 TRBV28 ASSPSPGLGTLTDTQY
NA TRBJ2-7 TRBV7-6 ASSLVEGQGLNEQY
NA TRBJ2-3 TRBV7-3 ASSPTAGQGGEAQY
NA TRBJ2-3 TRBV5-1 ASSSQGSGGLGTQY
many TRBJ2-7 TRBV10-3 AISSTDYEQY
few TRBJ2-4 TRBV28 ASSQPRADIQY
NA TRBJ2-1 TRBV6-1 ASSGGLVPDNEQF
NA TRBJ1-5 TRBV7-2 ASSLAIDRGNQPQH
NA TRBJ2-7 TRBV30 AWTTGTGPYEQY
many TRBJ1-6 TRBV25-1 ASSEGRSPLH
NA TRBJ2-3 TRBV7-6 ASSPGLAGGQTDTQY
few TRBJ1-1 TRBV12-3/TRBV12-4 ASSFGARTATEAF